What follows are 14 T cell receptor beta chains derived from one specimen sequenced in a study of CD8+ T cells in alopecia areata. cDNA prepared by RNA extraction and subsequent reverse transcription served as the template for sequencing. Sequencing was performed with immunoSEQ multiplex PCR; in TCRdb, only in-frame clones are kept and a portion is missing. Altogether approximately 280,000 clones were found in the sample, and no singletons occur. Sorting relied on CD4, CD8alpha, NKG2D, NKG2ACE and other markers applied to pooled cutaneous lymph node cells. Sequencing was done on a sample of CD4+ T cells sorted from a lymph node. Every receptor here comes from a C3H/HeJ mouse with alopecia areata. MHC haplotype: H2-k.

On this clone: Gene names and germline match the mouse. The sequenced fragment ends 4 residues before the CDR3 boundary, so the rest is inferred from the germline J gene. The genes are TRBV17 and TRBJ2-4; possible D gene TRBD2, 7 bases. The germline gives CDR1 MNHDT, CDR2 YYDKIL. V shed 3 bases and J shed 0 bases, with 10 bases lying between them. The CDR3 spans 15 residues. The covered CDR3 bases are TGTGCTAGCAGTAGCCGGGGGGCTAGTCAAAAC. Translation: CASSSRGASQN. The full CDR3 sequence reads CASSSRGASQNTLYF.

This clone was seen a few times. The germline and genes are mouse ones. Read coverage stops 4 residues before the CDR3 terminus; the germline J gene supplies the remainder. The chain recombines TRBV13-3 with TRBJ1-1; D uncertain. The germline V and J ends were trimmed by 5 bases and 1 base, with 6 bases remaining between them. This CDR3 contains 12 residues. Germline CDR1 reads NNHDY; CDR2 reads SYVADS. Incomplete CDR3 DNA: TGTGCCAGCAGATACAAAAACACA. This codes for CASRYKNT. The whole CDR3 sequence is CASRYKNTEVFF.

About this clone itself: Gene names are the mouse ones. The DNA ends 4 residues before the CDR3 does, and the rest of the CDR3 is filled in from the germline J gene. J is TRBJ2-4 and V is TRBV31, with a tentative D call TRBD2 (7 bases). The CDR3 sequence is 15 residues long. V was pared by 0 bases and J by 0 bases, with 10 bases between. The germline V gene has CDR1 GKSSPN and CDR2 SITVG. CDR3 protein: CAWSLLGASQNTLYF. The sequenced part of the CDR3 DNA is TGTGCCTGGAGTCTGCTGGGGGCTAGTCAAAAC.

This clone was counted only a few times. Gene labels here are mouse ones. With the read ending 4 residues before the CDR3 end, the germline J gene is used to fill in that end. The same CDR3 is also encoded by other DNA sequences in this sample. The chain is built from TRBV12-1 and TRBJ2-7; 10 nucleotides match TRBD2. This CDR3 is built from 15 residues. Germline V CDR1 and CDR2: SGHSN, HYEKVE. CDR3 region: CASSLSGTGEYEQYF. Incomplete CDR3 DNA: TGTGCCAGCTCTCTCTCCGGGACTGGGGAATAT.

This clone has only a few counts. Mouse gene names and germline throughout. The CDR3 end lies 4 residues beyond the end of the read and is filled in from the germline J gene. The chain recombines TRBV13-1 with TRBJ2-1, with TRBD1 identical over 8 bases. Germline CDR1 reads NSHNY; CDR2 reads SYGAGN. V gave up 0 bases and J gave up 2 bases; unmatched junction bases: 1. The CDR3 contains 15 residues. The sequenced part of the CDR3 DNA is TGTGCCAGCAGTGATGGGACAGGGTACTATGCT. Translating it yields CASSDGTGYYA. The CDR3 reads in full as CASSDGTGYYAEQFF.

This clone was counted between two and nine times. Gene names refer to mouse genes. From the germline J gene comes the end of the CDR3, since the read stops 4 residues before it. The chain joins TRBV19 to TRBJ2-2; 8 nucleotides agree with TRBD1. Trimming at V came to 3 bases and at J to 2 bases, leaving 3 bases not matched to a gene. CDR3 size: 15 residues. In germline, CDR1 is FNHDT, CDR2 SITEND (reference sequence). This CDR3 reads CASSRRTGNTGQLYF. CDR3 bases read: TGTGCCAGCAGTAGACGGACAGGGAACACCGGG.

This clone was picked up a small number of times. Mouse gene names apply. The sequence runs out 4 residues before the end of the CDR3; the remainder is reconstructed from the germline J gene. The rearrangement uses TRBV14 and TRBJ2-5; 9 nucleotides match TRBD1. This CDR3 has 16 residues. Trimming took 5 bases from V and 0 from J; bases not matched to a gene: 7. Germline V gene lookup returns CDR1 SGHDT and CDR2 FRDEAV. The CDR3 region is CASRPVGQGNQDTQYF. The CDR3 bases that were read are TGTGCCAGCAGACCCGTCGGACAGGGGAACCAAGAC. The entire variable domain, with the rest obtained from reference TRBV14 and TRBJ2-5, is as follows: EAGVTQSPRYAVLQEGQAVSFWCDPISGHDTLYWYQQPRDQGPQLLVYFRDEAVIDNSQLPSDRFSAVRPKGTNSTLKIQSAKQGDTATYLCASRPVGQGNQDTQYFGPGTRLLVL.

This clone appeared a few times. Mouse germline and gene names are used. Read coverage stops 4 residues before the CDR3 terminus; the germline J gene supplies the remainder. This CDR3 is also generated by other DNA sequences in the sample. V and J are TRBV5 and TRBJ2-7, with D maybe TRBD1 (5 bases). The length of the CDR3 is 12 residues. Germline values: CDR1 LGHNA, CDR2 YNLKQL (reference sequence). The sequenced part of the CDR3 DNA is TGTGCCAGCAGCCATCCAGGGTAT. Its translation: CASSHPGY. The entire CDR3 protein is CASSHPGYEQYF.

With respect to this clone: Gene names and germline refer to mouse. Coverage ceases 4 residues before the CDR3 finishes, and the germline J gene fills in the end. The V call is TRBV17, the J call TRBJ1-2; 7 positions agree with TRBD1. Germline assignment: CDR1 MNHDT and CDR2 YYDKIL. CDR3 length equals 15 residues. After removal of 4 bases from V and 0 bases from J, the junction contained 5 bases not matched to a gene. CDR3 sequence: CASSKTGTANSDYTF. The CDR3 bases that were read are TGTGCTAGCAGTAAAACCGGGACAGCAAACTCC.

This clone was detected ten times or more. Gene names and germline match the mouse. The read ends 4 residues early relative to the CDR3; the germline J gene fills the gap. The sample holds other DNA sequences that translate to the same CDR3. The V call is TRBV13-1, the J call TRBJ1-2; perhaps TRBD1 as D (6 bases). CDR3 length: 13 amino acids. Germline V gene data show CDR1 as NSHNY and CDR2 as SYGAGN. Trimming shortened V by 2 bases and J by 2 bases, and 7 bases separated the two germline ends. CDR3 in amino acids: CASSETGNSDYTF. The DNA read from the CDR3 is TGTGCCAGCAGTGAAACAGGGAACTCC.

To note about this clone: The gene names here belong to mouse. The CDR3 extends 4 residues past the end of the read, so its final part is completed from the germline J gene. The rearrangement joins TRBV13-1 to TRBJ2-4, with TRBD2 matching 11 bases. V lost 4 bases to trimming and J lost 0 bases; unmatched junction nucleotides: 7. CDR1 is NSHNY and CDR2 is SYGAGN in the germline V gene. The CDR3 is made up of 17 amino acids. CDR3 amino acids: CASSNPGLGVSQNTLYF. Incomplete CDR3 DNA: TGTGCCAGCAGTAATCCGGGACTGGGGGTTAGTCAAAAC.

This clone has only a few counts. Genes and germline are mouse. The read comes to an end 4 residues before the CDR3 does, leaving the germline J gene to fill in the end. Other DNA sequences in this specimen translate into the identical CDR3. The V and J genes are TRBV5 and TRBJ2-1, with 11 bases fitting TRBD2. V was clipped by 0 bases and J by 6 bases; unmatched bases: 1. The CDR3 runs 15 residues. Germline V CDR1 and CDR2: LGHNA, YNLKQL (reference sequence). CDR3 sequence reads: CASSQEGTGGAEQFF. Partial CDR3 DNA: TGTGCCAGCAGCCAAGAAGGGACTGGGGGTGCT.

This clone has a handful of counts. Each gene name is a mouse one. The CDR3 goes on 4 residues after the read ends, and that part is filled in from the germline J gene. Distinct nucleotide sequences in the sample also encode this CDR3. The chain couples TRBV1 to TRBJ2-5; D gene uncertain. Germline-derived CDR1 and CDR2 are NSQYPW and LRSPGD (reference sequence). Trimming removed 0 bases at V and 2 bases at J, with 6 bases between. The CDR3 is 14 amino acids. The CDR3 region is CTCSADPGQDTQYF. CDR3 bases read: TGCACCTGCAGTGCAGATCCAGGCCAAGAC.

This clone occurred a few times. Gene names are mouse gene names. The read is 4 residues too short to cover the CDR3 end, so that end is filled in from the germline J gene. J is TRBJ2-2 and V is TRBV19; possible D gene TRBD1, 5 bases. The CDR3 spans 16 residues. From germline, CDR1 is FNHDT and CDR2 SITEND (reference sequence). V gave up 0 bases and J gave up 3 bases, with 12 bases separating them. CDR3 sequence reads: CASSIVRGRDTGQLYF. The CDR3 DNA, read in part, is TGTGCCAGCAGTATAGTGAGGGGTAGAGACACCGGG. The variable domain in full, with the rest retrieved from reference TRBV19 and TRBJ2-2, is GGIITQTPKFLIGQEGQKLTLKCQQNFNHDTMYWYRQDSGKGLRLIYYSITENDLQKGDLSEGYDASREKKSSFSLTVTSAQKNEMAVFLCASSIVRGRDTGQLYFGEGSKLTVL.